This TCR beta chain comes out of a study of blood T cell repertoires in COVID-19. The wider study: Specimens from acute and convalescent COVID-19 originated in the United States, Italy and Spain. PBMCs, B-cell-depleted T cells, or T cells provided the cDNA or gDNA that made up the material.

Trimming shortened V by 8 bases and J by 3 bases, and 16 bases separated the two germline ends. Per the germline V gene, CDR1 is MNHEY and CDR2 is SMNVEV (reference sequence). This CDR3 is built from 14 residues. Authors' processing steps: Reference gene primer amplification yielded estimated nucleated cell counts. Repertoires were generated with immunoSEQ multiplex PCR, while TCRdb's copy carries only in-frame clones and drops some. V and J calls and clone size follow that table, whereas D and trimming were derived from the DNA. This sample has about 180,000 clones, with 70% to 90% found just once. V and J are TRBV27 and TRBJ1-2, with D tentatively TRBD1 (6 bases). The TCR originated in a woman in her thirties with acute or convalescent COVID-19. The sequencing sample was made of peripheral blood. CDR3 nucleotides: TGTGCCAGCCGAAACAGGGCCTGGGACTATGGCTACACCTTC. Protein: CASRNRAWDYGYTF.